These T cell receptor beta chains were read from a single sample in a study of blood T cell repertoires in COVID-19. TCRdb keeps only in-frame clones here, not all; method: immunoSEQ multiplex PCR. The sample contains under 45,000 clones, more than 60% of which appear only once. The sample consisted of peripheral blood. The receptor source for this set is a man aged 55 to 70 with active COVID-19. Each CDR3 is given with its conserved first and last residue. D genes are given only for firm matches. The listing skips clone size in some rows; elsewhere it reads once, few, many or a size class.

>.|TRBV6-5|.|TRBJ1-1
TGTGCCAGCAGGCAATCGGTGAACACTGAAGCTTTCTTT
CASRQSVNTEAFF
>.|TRBV14|.|TRBJ2-3
TGTGCCAGCAGCCCCGGACTAAACACAGATACGCAGTATTTT
CASSPGLNTDTQYF
>.|TRBV5-1|.|TRBJ1-1
TGCGCCAGCAGCTTGGCCTTACAGGGCGAAGCTTTCTTT
CASSLALQGEAFF
>few|TRBV10-3|.|TRBJ1-2
TGTGCCATCAGTGATCGGGGTTACTATGGCTACACCTTC
CAISDRGYYGYTF
>.|TRBV30|TRBD1|TRBJ1-1
TGTGCCTGGACGAGGGTGACAGGGGGTGAGACTGAAGCTTTCTTT
CAWTRVTGGETEAFF
>.|TRBV7-3|.|TRBJ2-3
TGTGCCAGCAGCTTAACCTCCTGGGTACAGGGTAGTACAGATACGCAGTATTTT
CASSLTSWVQGSTDTQYF
>.|TRBV20-1|.|TRBJ2-3
TGCAGTGCTAGCAAGGGGGATACGCAGTATTTT
CSASKGDTQYF
>.|TRBV5-6|TRBD1|TRBJ2-7
TGTGCCAGCAGCTTGGGGGGACAGGGCTACGAGCAGTACTTC
CASSLGGQGYEQYF
>.|TRBV6-2/TRBV6-3|TRBD1|TRBJ1-1
TGTGCCAGCAGTTACTCTATAGGACAGGCGACCTCCATGAACACTGAAGCTTTCTTT
CASSYSIGQATSMNTEAFF
>.|TRBV19|TRBD1|TRBJ2-5
TGTGCCAGTAGTTCACCCCGTCCTATGACAGGGGGCCGGGAGACCCAGTACTTC
CASSSPRPMTGGRETQYF
>.|TRBV11-2|.|TRBJ2-3
TGTGCCAGCAGCTTAGTGCCGGAGGGAAAAGGCTTCACAGATACGCAGTATTTT
CASSLVPEGKGFTDTQYF
>.|TRBV7-2|.|TRBJ2-6
TGTGCCACAACCGGGAATGCTGGGGCCAACGTCCTGACTTTC
CATTGNAGANVLTF
>.|TRBV5-4|TRBD1|TRBJ2-7
TGTGCCAGCAGTCGCTTCTTTCAGGGGGCACGCTACGAGCAGTACTTC
CASSRFFQGARYEQYF
>once|TRBV6-2/TRBV6-3|TRBD1|TRBJ2-3
TGTGCCAGCAGTTATCGCCCGGGACAGTTGAGGGATACGCAGTATTTT
CASSYRPGQLRDTQYF
>few|TRBV5-8|TRBD2|TRBJ2-3
TGTGCCAGCAGCTTGGGACTAGCGGGGGGCGCAGCTAGCACAGATACGCAGTATTTT
CASSLGLAGGAASTDTQYF
>.|TRBV7-9|TRBD1|TRBJ2-7
TGTGCCAGCAGTGTTGACAGGGTCCCTTCCTACGAGCAGTACTTC
CASSVDRVPSYEQYF
>.|TRBV5-6|TRBD1|TRBJ1-2
TGTGCCAGCAGCCGGGACAGCTCTAACTATGGCTACACCTTC
CASSRDSSNYGYTF
>.|TRBV4-3|.|TRBJ1-1
TGCGCCAGCAGCCAGGAGGGAGAACTTAACACTGAAGCTTTCTTT
CASSQEGELNTEAFF
>.|TRBV7-2|TRBD2|TRBJ2-1
TGTGCCAGCAGCTTAGTAGGTCTAGCGGTCTACAATGAGCAGTTCTTC
CASSLVGLAVYNEQFF
>.|TRBV2|.|TRBJ1-2
TGTGCCAGCAGTTGGGCAGAAAGGTATGGCTACACCTTC
CASSWAERYGYTF
>.|TRBV5-1|.|TRBJ1-1
TGCGCCAGCAGCTTCGGGGGGCTCGGAGGCACTGAAGCTTTCTTT
CASSFGGLGGTEAFF
>.|TRBV4-1|.|TRBJ2-7
TGCGCCAGCAGCCAAGATTCGAGTTACGAGCAGTACTTC
CASSQDSSYEQYF
>.|TRBV15|.|TRBJ1-2
TGTGCCACCAGCAGGGCCTTTGGGCCCGCGGGAGGTGGCTACACCTTC
CATSRAFGPAGGGYTF
>.|TRBV28|TRBD1|TRBJ1-2
TGTGCCAGCAGTTTAGAGGCAGGGGGACGCGGCTACACCTTC
CASSLEAGGRGYTF
>.|TRBV7-2|TRBD2|TRBJ2-3
TGTGCCAGCAGCTATACTAGCGGGAGAGAGGATACGCAGTATTTT
CASSYTSGREDTQYF
>few|TRBV4-3|.|TRBJ1-2
TGCGCCAGCAGCCAAGGACAGGTCCCCTATGGCTACACCTTC
CASSQGQVPYGYTF
>.|TRBV7-9|.|TRBJ1-4
TGTGCCAGCAGCTTAGGAGTTTCAGGGGTTGAAAAACTGTTTTTT
CASSLGVSGVEKLFF
>once|TRBV7-3|.|TRBJ2-5
TGTGCCAGCAGCTTAATAGCGGAAGAGACCCAGTACTTC
CASSLIAEETQYF
>.|TRBV6-2/TRBV6-3|TRBD2|TRBJ2-3
TGTGCCAGCAGTTACTCGACGCAGCGGGGGGGCCGCGATACGCAGTATTTT
CASSYSTQRGGRDTQYF
>few|TRBV5-4|.|TRBJ1-2
TGTGCCAGCAGCTTGGACGGGACTTCGAATGGCTACACCTTC
CASSLDGTSNGYTF
>.|TRBV4-2|TRBD2|TRBJ2-2
TGTGCCAGCAGCCACGGGGGGAGTGACACCGGGGAGCTGTTTTTT
CASSHGGSDTGELFF
>.|TRBV19|.|TRBJ1-4
TGTGCCAGTAGTATACAAGGGGCTAATGAAAAACTGTTTTTT
CASSIQGANEKLFF